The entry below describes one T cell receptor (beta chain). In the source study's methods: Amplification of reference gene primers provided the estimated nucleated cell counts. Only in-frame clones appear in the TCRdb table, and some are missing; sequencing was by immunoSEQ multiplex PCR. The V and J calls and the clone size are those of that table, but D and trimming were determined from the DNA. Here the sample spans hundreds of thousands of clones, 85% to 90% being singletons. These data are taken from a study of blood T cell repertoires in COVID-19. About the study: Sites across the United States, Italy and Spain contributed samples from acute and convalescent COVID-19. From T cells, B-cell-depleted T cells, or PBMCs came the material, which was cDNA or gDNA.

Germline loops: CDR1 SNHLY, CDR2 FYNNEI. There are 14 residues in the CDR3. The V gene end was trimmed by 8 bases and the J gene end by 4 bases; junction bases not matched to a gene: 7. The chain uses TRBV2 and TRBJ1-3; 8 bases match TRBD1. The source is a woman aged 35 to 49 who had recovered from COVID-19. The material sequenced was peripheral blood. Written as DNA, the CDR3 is TGTGCCAGCGGGAACAGGGGGACCGGAAACACCATATATTTT. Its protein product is CASGNRGTGNTIYF.